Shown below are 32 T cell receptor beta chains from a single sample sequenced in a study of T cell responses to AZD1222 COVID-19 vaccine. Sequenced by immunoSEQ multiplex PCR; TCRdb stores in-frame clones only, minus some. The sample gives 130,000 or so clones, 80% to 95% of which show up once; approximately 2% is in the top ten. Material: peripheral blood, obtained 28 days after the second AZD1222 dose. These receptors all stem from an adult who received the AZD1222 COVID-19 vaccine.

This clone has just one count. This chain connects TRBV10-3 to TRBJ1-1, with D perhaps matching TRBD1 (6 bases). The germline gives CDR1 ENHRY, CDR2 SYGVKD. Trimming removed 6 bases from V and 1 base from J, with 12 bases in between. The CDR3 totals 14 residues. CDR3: CAIRGASGNTEAFF. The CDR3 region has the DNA TGTGCCATCAGGGGGGCGTCTGGGAACACTGAAGCTTTCTTT.

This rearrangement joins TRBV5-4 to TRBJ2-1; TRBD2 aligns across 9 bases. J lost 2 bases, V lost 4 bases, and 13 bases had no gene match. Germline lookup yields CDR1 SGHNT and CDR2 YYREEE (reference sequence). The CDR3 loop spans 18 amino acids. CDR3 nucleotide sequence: TGTGCCAGCAGCCGGGGCCTGGTGGGCGGGAGGGCCTACAATGAGCAGTTCTTC. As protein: CASSRGLVGGRAYNEQFF.

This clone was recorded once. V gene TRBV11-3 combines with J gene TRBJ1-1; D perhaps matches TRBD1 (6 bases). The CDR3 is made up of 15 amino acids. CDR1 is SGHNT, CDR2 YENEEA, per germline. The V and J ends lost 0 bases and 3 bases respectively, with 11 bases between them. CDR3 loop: CASSLDGGQDTEAFF. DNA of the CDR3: TGTGCCAGCAGCTTAGATGGGGGGCAAGACACTGAAGCTTTCTTT.

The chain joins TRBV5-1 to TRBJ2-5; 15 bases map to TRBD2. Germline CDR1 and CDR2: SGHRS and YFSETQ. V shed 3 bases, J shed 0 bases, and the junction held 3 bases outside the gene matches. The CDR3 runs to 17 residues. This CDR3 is CASSSGLAGGYQETQYF. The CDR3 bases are TGCGCCAGCAGCTCGGGACTAGCGGGGGGATACCAAGAGACCCAGTACTTC.

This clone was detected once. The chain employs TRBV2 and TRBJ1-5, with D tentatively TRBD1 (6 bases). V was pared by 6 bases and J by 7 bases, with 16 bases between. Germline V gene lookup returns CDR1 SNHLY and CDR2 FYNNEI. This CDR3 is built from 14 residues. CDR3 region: CASSAFGQRQPQHF. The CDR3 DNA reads TGTGCCAGCAGCGCGTTCGGACAGCGGCAGCCCCAGCATTTT.

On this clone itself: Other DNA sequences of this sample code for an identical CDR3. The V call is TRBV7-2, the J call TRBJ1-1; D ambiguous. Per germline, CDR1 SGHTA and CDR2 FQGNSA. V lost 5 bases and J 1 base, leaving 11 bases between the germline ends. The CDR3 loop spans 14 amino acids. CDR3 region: CASSHGTGNTEAFF. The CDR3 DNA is TGTGCCAGCAGCCATGGTACGGGGAACACTGAAGCTTTCTTT.

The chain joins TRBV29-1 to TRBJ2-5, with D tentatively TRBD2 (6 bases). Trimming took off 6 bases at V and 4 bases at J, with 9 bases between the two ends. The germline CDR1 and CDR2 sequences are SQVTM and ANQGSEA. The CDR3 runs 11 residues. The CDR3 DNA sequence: TGCAGCGTAAGGGAGGCAGAGACCCAGTACTTC. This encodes CSVREAETQYF.

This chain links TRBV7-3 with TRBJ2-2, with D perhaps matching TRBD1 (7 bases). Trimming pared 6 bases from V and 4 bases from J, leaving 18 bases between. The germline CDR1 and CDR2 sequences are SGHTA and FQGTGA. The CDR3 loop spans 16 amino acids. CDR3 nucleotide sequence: TGTGCCAGCAGAGGGGGCCCGGGGGCTGGCACCGGGGAGCTGTTTTTT. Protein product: CASRGGPGAGTGELFF. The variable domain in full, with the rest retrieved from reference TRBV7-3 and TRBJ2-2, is GAGVSQTPSNKVTEKGKYVELRCDPISGHTALYWYRQSLGQGPEFLIYFQGTGAADDSGLPNDRFFAVRPEGSVSTLKIQRTERGDSAVYLCASRGGPGAGTGELFFGEGSRLTVL.

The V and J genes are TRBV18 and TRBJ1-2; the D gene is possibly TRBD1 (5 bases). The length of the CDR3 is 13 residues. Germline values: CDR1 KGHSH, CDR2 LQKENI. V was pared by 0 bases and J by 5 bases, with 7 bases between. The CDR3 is CASSPPGPYGYTF. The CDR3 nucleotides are TGTGCCAGCTCACCACCGGGACCTTATGGCTACACCTTC.

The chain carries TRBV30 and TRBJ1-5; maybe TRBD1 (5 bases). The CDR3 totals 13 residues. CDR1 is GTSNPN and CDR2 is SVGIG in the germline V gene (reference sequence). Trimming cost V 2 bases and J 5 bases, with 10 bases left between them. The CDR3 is CAWSWGADQPQHF. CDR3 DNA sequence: TGTGCCTGGAGTTGGGGCGCGGATCAGCCCCAGCATTTT.

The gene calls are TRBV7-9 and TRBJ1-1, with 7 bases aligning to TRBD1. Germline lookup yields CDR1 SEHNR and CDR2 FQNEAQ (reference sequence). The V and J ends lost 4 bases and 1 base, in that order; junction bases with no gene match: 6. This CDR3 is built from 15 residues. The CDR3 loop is CASSSRTGSNTEAFF. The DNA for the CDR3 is TGTGCCAGCAGCTCGCGGACAGGCTCGAACACTGAAGCTTTCTTT.

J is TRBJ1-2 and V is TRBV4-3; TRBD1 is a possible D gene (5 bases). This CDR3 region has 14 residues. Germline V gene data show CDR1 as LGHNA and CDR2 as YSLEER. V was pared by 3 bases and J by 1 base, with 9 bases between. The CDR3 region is CASSHGADNYGYTF. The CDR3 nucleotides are TGCGCCAGCAGCCATGGGGCTGATAACTATGGCTACACCTTC.

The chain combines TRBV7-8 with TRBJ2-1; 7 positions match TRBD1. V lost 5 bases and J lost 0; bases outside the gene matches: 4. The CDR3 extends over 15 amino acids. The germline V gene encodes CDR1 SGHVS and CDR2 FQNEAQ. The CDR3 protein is CASSLQGSSYNEQFF. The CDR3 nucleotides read TGTGCCAGCAGCCTACAGGGGAGCTCCTACAATGAGCAGTTCTTC.

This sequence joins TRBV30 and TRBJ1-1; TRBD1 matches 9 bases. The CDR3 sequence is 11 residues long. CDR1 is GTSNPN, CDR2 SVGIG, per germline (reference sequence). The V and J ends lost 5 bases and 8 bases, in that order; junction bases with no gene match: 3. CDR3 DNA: TGTGCCTGGGGACAGGGGAGCGAAGCTTTCTTT. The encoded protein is CAWGQGSEAFF. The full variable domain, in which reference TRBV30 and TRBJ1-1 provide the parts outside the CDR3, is SQTIHQWPATLVQPVGSPLSLECTVEGTSNPNLYWYRQAAGRGLQLLFYSVGIGQISSEVPQNLSASRPQDRQFILSSKKLLLSDSGFYLCAWGQGSEAFFGQGTRLTVV.

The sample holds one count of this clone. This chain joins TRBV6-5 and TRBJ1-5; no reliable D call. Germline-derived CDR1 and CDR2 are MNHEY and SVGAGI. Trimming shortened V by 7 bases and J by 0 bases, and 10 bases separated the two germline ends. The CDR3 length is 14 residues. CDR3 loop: CASKSLYSNQPQHF. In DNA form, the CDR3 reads TGTGCCAGCAAGTCCCTCTATAGCAATCAGCCCCAGCATTTT.

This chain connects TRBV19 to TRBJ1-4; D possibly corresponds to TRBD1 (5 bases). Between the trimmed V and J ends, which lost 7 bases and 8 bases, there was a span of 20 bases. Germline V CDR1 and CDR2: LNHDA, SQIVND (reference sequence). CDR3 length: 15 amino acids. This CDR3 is CASKVGGGYQEKLFF. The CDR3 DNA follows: TGTGCCAGTAAGGTCGGTGGGGGTTACCAGGAAAAACTGTTTTTT.

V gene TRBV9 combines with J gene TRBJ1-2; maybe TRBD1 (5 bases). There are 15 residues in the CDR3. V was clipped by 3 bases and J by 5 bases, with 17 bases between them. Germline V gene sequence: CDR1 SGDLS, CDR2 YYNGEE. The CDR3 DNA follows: TGTGCCAGCAGCGACCGGGACCGCCTTGGGTATGGCTACACCTTC. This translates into CASSDRDRLGYGYTF.

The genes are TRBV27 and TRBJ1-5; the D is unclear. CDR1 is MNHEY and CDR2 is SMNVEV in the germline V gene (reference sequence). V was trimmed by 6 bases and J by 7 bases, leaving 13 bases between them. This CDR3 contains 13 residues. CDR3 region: CASSPAGVQPQHF. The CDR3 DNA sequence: TGTGCCAGCAGCCCCGCGGGCGTCCAGCCCCAGCATTTT.

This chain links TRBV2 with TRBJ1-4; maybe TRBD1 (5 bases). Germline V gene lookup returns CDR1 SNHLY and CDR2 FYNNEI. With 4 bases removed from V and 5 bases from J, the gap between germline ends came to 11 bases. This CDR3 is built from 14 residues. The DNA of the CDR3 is TGTGCCAGCAGTGGAGGGACGGGAAATGAAAAACTGTTTTTT. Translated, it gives CASSGGTGNEKLFF.

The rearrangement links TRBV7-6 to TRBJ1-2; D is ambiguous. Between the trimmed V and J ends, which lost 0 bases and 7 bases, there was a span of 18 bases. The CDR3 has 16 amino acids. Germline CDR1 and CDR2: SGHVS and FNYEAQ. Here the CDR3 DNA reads TGTGCCAGCAGCTTAGCGGACTCCGGACCATTGGGTGGCTACACCTTC. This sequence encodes CASSLADSGPLGGYTF.

The CDR3 loop is CASSYGGSGANVLTF. CDR3 bases: TGCGCCAGCAGCTACGGGGGGTCTGGGGCCAACGTCCTGACTTTC. The chain uses TRBV5-1 and TRBJ2-6; 7 bases map to TRBD2. J lost 1 base, V lost 3 bases, and 1 base had no gene match. Germline lookup yields CDR1 SGHRS and CDR2 YFSETQ. CDR3 size: 15 residues.

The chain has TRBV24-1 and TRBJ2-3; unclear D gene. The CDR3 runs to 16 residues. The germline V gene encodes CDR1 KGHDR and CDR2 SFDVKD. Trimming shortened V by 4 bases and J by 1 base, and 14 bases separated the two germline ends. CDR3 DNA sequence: TGTGCCACCAGTGACCTCGCCGCTGGGGGCACAGATACGCAGTATTTT. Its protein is CATSDLAAGGTDTQYF.

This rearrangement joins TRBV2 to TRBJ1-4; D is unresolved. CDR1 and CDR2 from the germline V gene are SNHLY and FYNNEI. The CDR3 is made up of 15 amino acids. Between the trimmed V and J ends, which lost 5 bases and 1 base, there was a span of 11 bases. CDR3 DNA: TGTGCCAGCAGTTCGAGAGGAGGAACTAATGAAAAACTGTTTTTT. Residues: CASSSRGGTNEKLFF.

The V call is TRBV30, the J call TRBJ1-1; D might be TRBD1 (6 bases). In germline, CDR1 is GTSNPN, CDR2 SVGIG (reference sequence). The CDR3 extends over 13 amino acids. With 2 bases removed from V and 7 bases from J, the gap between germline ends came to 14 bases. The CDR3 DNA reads TGTGCCTGGAGTACAGGGCTTCCCGGTGAAGCTTTCTTT. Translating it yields CAWSTGLPGEAFF.

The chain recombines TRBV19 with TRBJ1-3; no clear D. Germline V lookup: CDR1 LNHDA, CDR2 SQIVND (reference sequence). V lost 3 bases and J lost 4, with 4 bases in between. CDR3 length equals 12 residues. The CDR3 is CASSMEGNTIYF. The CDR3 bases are TGTGCCAGTAGTATGGAGGGAAACACCATATATTTT.

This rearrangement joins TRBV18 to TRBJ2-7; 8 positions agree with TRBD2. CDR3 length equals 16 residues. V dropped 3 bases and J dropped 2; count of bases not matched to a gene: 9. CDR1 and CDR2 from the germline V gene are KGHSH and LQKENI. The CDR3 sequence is CASSPRAAGVTYEQYF. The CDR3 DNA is TGTGCCAGCTCACCCCGGGCAGCGGGGGTCACCTACGAGCAGTACTTC.

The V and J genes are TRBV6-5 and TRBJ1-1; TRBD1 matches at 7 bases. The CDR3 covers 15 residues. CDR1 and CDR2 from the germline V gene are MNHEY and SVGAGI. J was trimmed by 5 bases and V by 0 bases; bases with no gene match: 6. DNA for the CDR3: TGTGCCAGCAGTTACTCCATGACAGGGAGTACTGAAGCTTTCTTT. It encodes CASSYSMTGSTEAFF.

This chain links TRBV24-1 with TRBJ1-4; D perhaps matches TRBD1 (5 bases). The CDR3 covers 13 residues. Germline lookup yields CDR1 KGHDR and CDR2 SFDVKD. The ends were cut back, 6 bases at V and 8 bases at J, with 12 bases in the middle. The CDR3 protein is CATSRGPWEKLFF. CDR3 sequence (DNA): TGTGCCACCAGTCGGGGACCATGGGAAAAACTGTTTTTT.

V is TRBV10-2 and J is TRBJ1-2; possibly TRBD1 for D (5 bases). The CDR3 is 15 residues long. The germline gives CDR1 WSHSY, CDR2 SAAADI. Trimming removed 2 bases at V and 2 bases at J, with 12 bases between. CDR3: CASSEGGRGNYGYTF. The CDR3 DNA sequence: TGCGCCAGCAGTGAGGGGGGGAGAGGGAACTATGGCTACACCTTC.

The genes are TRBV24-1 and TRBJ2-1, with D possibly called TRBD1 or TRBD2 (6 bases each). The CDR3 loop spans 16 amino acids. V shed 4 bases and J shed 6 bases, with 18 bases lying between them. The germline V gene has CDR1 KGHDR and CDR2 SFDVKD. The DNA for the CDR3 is TGTGCCACCAGTGACCCCGGGACAAGGGGGGCCAATGAGCAGTTCTTC. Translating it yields CATSDPGTRGANEQFF.

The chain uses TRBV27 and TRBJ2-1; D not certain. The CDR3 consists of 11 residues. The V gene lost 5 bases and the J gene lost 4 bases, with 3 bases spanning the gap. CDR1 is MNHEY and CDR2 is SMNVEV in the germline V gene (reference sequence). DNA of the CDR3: TGTGCCAGCAGTCGTTACAATGAGCAGTTCTTC. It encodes CASSRYNEQFF.

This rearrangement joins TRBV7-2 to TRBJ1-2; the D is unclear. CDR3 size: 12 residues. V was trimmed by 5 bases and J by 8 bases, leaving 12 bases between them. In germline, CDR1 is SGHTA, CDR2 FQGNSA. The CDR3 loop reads CASSRGPGGYTF. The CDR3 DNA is TGTGCCAGCAGCCGAGGACCTGGAGGCTACACCTTC.